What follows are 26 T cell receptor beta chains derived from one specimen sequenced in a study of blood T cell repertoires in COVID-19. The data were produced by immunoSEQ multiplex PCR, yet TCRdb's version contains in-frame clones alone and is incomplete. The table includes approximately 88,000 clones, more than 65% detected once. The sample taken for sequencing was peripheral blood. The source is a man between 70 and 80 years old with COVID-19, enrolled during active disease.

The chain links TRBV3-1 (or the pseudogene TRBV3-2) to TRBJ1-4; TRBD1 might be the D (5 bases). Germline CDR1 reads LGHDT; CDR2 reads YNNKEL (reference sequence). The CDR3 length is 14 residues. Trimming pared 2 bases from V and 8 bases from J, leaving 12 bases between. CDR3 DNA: TGTGCCAGCAGCCAAAAAGGGGCTGGGGAAAAACTGTTTTTT. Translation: CASSQKGAGEKLFF.

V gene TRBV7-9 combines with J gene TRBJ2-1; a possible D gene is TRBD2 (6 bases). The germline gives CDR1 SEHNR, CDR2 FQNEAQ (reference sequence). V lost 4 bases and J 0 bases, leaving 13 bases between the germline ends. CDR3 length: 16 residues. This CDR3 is CASSYLLAGSYNEQFF. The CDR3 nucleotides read TGTGCCAGCAGCTATTTACTAGCCGGCTCCTACAATGAGCAGTTCTTC.

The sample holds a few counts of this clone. The chain's CDR3 is CASSQEGTGLRYEQYF. CDR3 coding DNA: TGTGCCAGCAGCCAAGAAGGGACAGGGTTGAGGTACGAGCAGTACTTC. The chain recombines TRBV4-2 with TRBJ2-7; 9 nucleotides align to TRBD1. The CDR3 has 16 amino acids. The J segment lost 4 bases and the V segment lost 0 bases, leaving 7 bases of the junction unmatched. Germline V gene sequence: CDR1 LGHNA, CDR2 YNFKEQ.

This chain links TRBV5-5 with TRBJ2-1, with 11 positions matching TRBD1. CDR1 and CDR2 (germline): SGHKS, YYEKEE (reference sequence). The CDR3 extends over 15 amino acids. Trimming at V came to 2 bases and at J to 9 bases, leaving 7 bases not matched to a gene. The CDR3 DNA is TGTGCCAGCAGCTTTGCCGGACAGGGGGCTAGTGAGCAGTTCTTC. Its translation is CASSFAGQGASEQFF.

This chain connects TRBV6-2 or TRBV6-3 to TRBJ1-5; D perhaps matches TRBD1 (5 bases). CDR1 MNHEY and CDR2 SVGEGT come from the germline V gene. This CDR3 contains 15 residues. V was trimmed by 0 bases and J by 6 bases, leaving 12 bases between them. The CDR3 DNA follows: TGTGCCAGCAGTTACTCCCGGACAACGCGTCAGCCCCAGCATTTT. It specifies CASSYSRTTRQPQHF.

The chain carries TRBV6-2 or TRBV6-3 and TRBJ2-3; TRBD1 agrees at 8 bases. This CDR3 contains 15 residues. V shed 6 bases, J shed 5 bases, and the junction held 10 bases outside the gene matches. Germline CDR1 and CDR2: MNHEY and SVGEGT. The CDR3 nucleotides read TGTGCCAGCAGCCTCGCCCAGGGGGCCGGAGATACGCAGTATTTT. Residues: CASSLAQGAGDTQYF.

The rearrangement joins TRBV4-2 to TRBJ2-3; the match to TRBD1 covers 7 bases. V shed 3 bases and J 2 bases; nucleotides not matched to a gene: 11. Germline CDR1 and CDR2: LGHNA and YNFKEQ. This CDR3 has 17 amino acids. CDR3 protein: CASSQVTGAPTTDTQYF. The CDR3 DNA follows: TGTGCCAGCAGCCAGGTTACAGGGGCCCCCACCACAGATACGCAGTATTTT.

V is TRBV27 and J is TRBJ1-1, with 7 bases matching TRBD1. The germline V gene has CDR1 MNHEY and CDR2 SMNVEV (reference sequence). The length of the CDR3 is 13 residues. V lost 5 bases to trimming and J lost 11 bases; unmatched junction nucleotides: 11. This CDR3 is CASSQPQGREAFF. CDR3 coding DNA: TGTGCCAGCAGTCAGCCACAGGGGCGTGAGGCTTTCTTT.

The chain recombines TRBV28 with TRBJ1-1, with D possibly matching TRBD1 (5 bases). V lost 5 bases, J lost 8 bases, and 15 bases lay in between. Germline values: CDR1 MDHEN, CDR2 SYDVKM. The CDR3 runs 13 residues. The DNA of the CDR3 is TGTGCCAGCAGTCTAGACAGTATCATCGAAGCTTTCTTT. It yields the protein CASSLDSIIEAFF.

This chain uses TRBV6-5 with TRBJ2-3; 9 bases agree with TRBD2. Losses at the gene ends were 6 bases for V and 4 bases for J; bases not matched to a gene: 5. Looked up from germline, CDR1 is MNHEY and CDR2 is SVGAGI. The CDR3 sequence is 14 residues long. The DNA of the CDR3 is TGTGCCAGCAGCTTAGCGGGAGCCCCAGATACGCAGTATTTT. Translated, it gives CASSLAGAPDTQYF.

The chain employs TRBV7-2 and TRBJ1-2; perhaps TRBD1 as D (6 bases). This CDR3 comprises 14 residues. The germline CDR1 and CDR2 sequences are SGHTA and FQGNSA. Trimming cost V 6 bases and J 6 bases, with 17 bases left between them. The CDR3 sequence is CASSRPRGFDGYTF. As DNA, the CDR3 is TGTGCCAGCAGTCGCCCGAGGGGGTTTGATGGCTACACCTTC.

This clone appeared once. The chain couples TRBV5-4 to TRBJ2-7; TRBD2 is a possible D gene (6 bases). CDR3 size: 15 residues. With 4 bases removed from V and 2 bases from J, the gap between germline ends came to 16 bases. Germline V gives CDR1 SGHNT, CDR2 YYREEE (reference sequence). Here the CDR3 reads CASSKTGTYAYEQYF. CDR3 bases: TGTGCCAGCAGCAAAACCGGGACTTACGCCTACGAGCAGTACTTC. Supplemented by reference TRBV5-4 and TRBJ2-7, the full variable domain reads ETGVTQSPTHLIKTRGQQVTLRCSSQSGHNTVSWYQQALGQGPQFIFQYYREEENGRGNFPPRFSGLQFPNYSSELNVNALELDDSALYLCASSKTGTYAYEQYFGPGTRLTVT.

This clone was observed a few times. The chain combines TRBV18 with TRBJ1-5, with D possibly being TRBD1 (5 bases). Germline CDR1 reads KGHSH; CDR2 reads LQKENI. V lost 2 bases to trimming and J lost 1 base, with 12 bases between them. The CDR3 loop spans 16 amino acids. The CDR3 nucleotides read TGTGCCAGCTCACCAGTGGGGCCAGGCAGCAATCAGCCCCAGCATTTT. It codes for CASSPVGPGSNQPQHF.

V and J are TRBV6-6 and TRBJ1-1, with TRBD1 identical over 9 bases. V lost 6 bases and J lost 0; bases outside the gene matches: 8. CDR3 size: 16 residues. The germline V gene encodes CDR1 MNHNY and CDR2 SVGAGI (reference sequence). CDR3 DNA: TGTGCCAGCAGGTCCGGGACAGGGACCATGAACACTGAAGCTTTCTTT. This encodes CASRSGTGTMNTEAFF.

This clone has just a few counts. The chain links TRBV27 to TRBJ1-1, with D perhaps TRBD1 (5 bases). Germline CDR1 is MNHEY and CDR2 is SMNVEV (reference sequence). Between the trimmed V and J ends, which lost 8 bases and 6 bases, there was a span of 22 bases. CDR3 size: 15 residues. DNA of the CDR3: TGTGCCAGCCTTACGTGGCAGGGTAAAAGGCCTGAAGCTTTCTTT. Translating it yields CASLTWQGKRPEAFF.

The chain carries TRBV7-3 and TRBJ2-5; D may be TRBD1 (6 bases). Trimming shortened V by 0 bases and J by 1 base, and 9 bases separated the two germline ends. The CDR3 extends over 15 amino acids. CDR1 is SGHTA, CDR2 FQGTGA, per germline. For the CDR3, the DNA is TGTGCCAGCAGCTTAACGCAGGGGCCCCAAGAGACCCAGTACTTC. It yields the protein CASSLTQGPQETQYF.

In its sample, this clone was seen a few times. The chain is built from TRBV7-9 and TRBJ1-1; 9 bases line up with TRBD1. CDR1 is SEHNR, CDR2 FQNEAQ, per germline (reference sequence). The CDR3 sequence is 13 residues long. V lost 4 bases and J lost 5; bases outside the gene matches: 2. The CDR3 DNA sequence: TGTGCCAGCAGCTCCGGACAGGGGACTGAAGCTTTCTTT. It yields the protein CASSSGQGTEAFF.

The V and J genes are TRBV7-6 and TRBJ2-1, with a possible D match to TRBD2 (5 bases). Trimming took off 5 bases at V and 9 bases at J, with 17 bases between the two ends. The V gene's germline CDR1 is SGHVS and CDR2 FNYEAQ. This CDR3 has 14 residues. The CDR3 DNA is TGTGCCAGCAGCCTAGTTCCAGAGGGCCGTGAGCAGTTCTTC. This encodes CASSLVPEGREQFF.

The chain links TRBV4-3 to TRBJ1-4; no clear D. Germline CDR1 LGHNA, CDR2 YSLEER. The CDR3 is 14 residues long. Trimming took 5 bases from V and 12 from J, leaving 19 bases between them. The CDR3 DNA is TGCGCCAGCAGCATTGGAGGAGGGCCGATGGAACTGTTTTTT. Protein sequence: CASSIGGGPMELFF.

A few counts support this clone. The CDR3: CASSIVLYSNQPQHF. CDR3 DNA sequence: TGTGCCAGTAGTATTGTCCTTTATAGCAATCAGCCCCAGCATTTT. The chain links TRBV19 to TRBJ1-5; no clear D gene. The V gene's germline CDR1 is LNHDA and CDR2 SQIVND (reference sequence). The CDR3 totals 15 residues. Trimming cost V 3 bases and J 0 bases, with 9 bases left between them.

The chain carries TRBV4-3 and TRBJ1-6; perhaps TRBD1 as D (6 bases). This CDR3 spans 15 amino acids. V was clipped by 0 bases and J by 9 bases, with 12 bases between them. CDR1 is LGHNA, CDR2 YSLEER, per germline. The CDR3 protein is CASSQEAGAVSPLHF. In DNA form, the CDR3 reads TGCGCCAGCAGCCAAGAGGCAGGGGCCGTTTCACCCCTCCACTTT.

The CDR3, as DNA: TGCGCCAGCAGCTTGGCCAGAAGTGCCTACGAGCAGTACTTC. This encodes CASSLARSAYEQYF. The chain has TRBV5-1 and TRBJ2-7; D call uncertain. The CDR3 runs 14 residues. V lost 0 bases and J 2 bases, leaving 9 bases between the germline ends. Germline loops: CDR1 SGHRS, CDR2 YFSETQ.

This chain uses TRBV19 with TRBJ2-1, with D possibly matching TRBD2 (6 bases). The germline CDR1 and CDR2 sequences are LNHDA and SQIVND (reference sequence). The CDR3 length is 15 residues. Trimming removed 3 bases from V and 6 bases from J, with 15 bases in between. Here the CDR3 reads CASSIGRLEVNEQFF. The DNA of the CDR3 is TGTGCCAGTAGTATCGGGAGACTAGAAGTCAATGAGCAGTTCTTC.

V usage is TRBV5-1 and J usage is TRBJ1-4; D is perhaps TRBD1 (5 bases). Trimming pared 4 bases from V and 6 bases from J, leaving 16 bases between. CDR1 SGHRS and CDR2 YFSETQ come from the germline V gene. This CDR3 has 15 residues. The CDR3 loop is CASSGGRRGDEKLFF. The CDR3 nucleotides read TGCGCCAGCAGCGGTGGACGCCGGGGGGATGAAAAACTGTTTTTT.

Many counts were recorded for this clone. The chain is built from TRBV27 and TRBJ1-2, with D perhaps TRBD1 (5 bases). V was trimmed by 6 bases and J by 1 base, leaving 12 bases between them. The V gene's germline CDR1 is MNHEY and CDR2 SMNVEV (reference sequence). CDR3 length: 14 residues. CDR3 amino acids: CASSPGTYNYGYTF. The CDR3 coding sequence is TGTGCCAGCAGCCCGGGGACTTATAACTATGGCTACACCTTC.

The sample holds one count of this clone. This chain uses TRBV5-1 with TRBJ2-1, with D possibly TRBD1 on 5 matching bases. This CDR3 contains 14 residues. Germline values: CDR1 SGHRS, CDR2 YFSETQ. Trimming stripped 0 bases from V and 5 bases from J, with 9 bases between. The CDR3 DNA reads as TGCGCCAGCAGCTTGGGGCAAGGGGACAATGAGCAGTTCTTC. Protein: CASSLGQGDNEQFF.